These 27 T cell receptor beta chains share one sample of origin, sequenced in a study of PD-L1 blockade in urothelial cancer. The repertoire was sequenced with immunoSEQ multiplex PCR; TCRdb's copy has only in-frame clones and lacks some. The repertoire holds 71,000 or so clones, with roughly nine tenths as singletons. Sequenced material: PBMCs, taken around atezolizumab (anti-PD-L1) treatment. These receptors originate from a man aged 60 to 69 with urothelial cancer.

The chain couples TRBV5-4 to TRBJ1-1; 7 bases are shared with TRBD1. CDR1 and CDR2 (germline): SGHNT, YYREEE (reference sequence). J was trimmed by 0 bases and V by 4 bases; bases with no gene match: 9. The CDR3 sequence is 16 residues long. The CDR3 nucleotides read TGTGCCAGCAGCGCGTCCCCGGGACAGATGAACACTGAAGCTTTCTTT. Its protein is CASSASPGQMNTEAFF.

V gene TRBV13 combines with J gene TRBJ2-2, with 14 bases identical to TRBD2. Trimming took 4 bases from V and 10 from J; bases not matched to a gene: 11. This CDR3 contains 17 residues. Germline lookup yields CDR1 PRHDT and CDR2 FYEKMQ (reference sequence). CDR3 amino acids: CASSSSRGLAGVEELFF. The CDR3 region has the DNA TGTGCCAGCAGCTCCTCCAGGGGACTAGCGGGGGTGGAGGAGCTGTTTTTT.

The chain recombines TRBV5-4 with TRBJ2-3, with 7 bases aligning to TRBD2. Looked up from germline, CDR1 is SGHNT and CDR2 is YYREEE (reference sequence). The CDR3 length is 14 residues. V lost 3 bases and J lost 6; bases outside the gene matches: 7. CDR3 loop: CASSSSGVGDTQYF. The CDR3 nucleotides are TGTGCCAGCAGCTCTAGCGGAGTGGGGGATACGCAGTATTTT.

The CDR3 loop is CASSFTGTSVYNEQFF. For the CDR3, the DNA is TGTGCCAGCAGCTTTACCGGGACTAGCGTTTACAATGAGCAGTTCTTC. V usage is TRBV7-2 and J usage is TRBJ2-1; 10 bases agree with TRBD2. V dropped 3 bases and J dropped 4; count of bases not matched to a gene: 6. Germline V gene data show CDR1 as SGHTA and CDR2 as FQGNSA. The CDR3 has 16 amino acids. The full variable domain, with the rest looked up from reference TRBV7-2 and TRBJ2-1, is GAGVSQSPSNKVTEKGKDVELRCDPISGHTALYWYRQSLGQGLEFLIYFQGNSAPDKSGLPSDRFSAERTGGSVSTLTIQRTQQEDSAVYLCASSFTGTSVYNEQFFGPGTRLTVL.

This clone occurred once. The CDR3 region has the DNA TGTGCCAGTCGTCGGGAGGGTAATGAAAAACTGTTTTTT. This translates into CASRREGNEKLFF. This chain links TRBV2 with TRBJ1-4; D is undetermined. This CDR3 region has 13 residues. The V gene lost 9 bases and the J gene lost 4 bases, with 12 bases spanning the gap. Per the germline V gene, CDR1 is SNHLY and CDR2 is FYNNEI.

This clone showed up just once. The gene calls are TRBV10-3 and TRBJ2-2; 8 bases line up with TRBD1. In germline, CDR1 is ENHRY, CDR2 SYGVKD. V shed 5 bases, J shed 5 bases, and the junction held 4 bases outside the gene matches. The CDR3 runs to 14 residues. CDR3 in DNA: TGTGCCATCAGTACGGGACAGGATACCGGGGAGCTGTTTTTT. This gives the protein CAISTGQDTGELFF.

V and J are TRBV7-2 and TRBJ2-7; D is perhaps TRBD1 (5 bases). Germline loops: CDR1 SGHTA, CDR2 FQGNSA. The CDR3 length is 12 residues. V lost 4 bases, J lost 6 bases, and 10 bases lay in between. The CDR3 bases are TGTGCCAGCAGCTACCAGGGTGGCGAGCAGTACTTC. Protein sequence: CASSYQGGEQYF.

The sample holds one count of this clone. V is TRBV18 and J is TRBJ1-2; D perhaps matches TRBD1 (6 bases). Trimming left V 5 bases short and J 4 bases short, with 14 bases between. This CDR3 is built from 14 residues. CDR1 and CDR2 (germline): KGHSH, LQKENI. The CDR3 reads CASSADRTIYGYTF. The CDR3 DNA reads TGTGCCAGCTCAGCAGACAGGACGATCTATGGCTACACCTTC.

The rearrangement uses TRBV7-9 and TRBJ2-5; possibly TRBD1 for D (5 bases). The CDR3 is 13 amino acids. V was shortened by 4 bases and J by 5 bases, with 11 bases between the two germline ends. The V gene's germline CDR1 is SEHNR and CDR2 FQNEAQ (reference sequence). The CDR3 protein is CASSSTVGETQYF. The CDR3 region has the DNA TGTGCCAGCAGCTCGACAGTGGGGGAGACCCAGTACTTC.

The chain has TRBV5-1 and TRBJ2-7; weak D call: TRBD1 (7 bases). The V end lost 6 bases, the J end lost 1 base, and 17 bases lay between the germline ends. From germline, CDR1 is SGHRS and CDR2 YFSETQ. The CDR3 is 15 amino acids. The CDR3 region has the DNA TGCGCCAGCACTACTCGCGGGACAGCTTCCTACGAGCAGTACTTC. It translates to CASTTRGTASYEQYF.

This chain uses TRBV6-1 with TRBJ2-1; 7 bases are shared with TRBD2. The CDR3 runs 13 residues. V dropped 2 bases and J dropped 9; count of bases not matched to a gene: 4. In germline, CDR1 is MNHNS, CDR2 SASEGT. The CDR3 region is CASSEIAGVEQFF. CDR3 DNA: TGTGCCAGCAGTGAAATTGCGGGGGTTGAGCAGTTCTTC.

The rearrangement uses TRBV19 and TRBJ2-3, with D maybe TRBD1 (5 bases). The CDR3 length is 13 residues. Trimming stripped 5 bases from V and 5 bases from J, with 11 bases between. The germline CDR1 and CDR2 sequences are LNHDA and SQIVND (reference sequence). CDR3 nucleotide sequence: TGTGCCAGTAGTGGGCAGGGAAGAGATACGCAGTATTTT. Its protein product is CASSGQGRDTQYF.

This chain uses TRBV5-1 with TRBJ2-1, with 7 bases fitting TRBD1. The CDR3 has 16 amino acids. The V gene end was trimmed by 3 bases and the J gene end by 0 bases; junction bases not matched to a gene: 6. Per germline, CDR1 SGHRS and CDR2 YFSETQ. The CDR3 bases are TGCGCCAGCAGCTCCAGCGCAGGGGGCTCCTACAATGAGCAGTTCTTC. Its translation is CASSSSAGGSYNEQFF.

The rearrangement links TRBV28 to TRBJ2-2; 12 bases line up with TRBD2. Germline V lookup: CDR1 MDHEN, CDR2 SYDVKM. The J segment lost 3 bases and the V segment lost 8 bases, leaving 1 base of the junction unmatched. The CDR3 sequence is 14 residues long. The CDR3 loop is CASGTSGHTGELFF. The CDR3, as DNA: TGTGCCAGCGGGACTAGCGGGCACACCGGGGAGCTGTTTTTT.

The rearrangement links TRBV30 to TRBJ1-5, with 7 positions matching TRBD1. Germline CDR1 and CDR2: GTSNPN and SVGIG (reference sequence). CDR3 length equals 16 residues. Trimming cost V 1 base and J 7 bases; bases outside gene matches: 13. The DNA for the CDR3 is TGTGCCTGGAGTGGGCCGACAGGGCGTATAGGGCAGCCCCAGCATTTT. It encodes CAWSGPTGRIGQPQHF.

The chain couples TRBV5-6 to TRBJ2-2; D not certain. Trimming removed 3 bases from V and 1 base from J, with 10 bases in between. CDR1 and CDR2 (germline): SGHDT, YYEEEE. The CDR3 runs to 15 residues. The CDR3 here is CASSSLQVNTGELFF. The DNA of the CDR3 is TGTGCCAGCAGCTCGCTGCAGGTGAACACCGGGGAGCTGTTTTTT.

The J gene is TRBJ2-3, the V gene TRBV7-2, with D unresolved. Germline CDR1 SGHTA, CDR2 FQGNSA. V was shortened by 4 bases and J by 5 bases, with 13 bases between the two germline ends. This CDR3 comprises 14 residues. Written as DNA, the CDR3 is TGTGCCAGCAGCTCACTCCTTGTCAAAGATACGCAGTATTTT. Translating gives CASSSLLVKDTQYF.

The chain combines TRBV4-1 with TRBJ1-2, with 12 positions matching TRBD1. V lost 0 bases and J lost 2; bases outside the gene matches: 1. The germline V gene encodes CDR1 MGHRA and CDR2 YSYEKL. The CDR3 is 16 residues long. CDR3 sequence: CASSQEGQGANYGYTF. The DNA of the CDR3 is TGCGCCAGCAGCCAAGAGGGACAGGGGGCCAACTATGGCTACACCTTC.

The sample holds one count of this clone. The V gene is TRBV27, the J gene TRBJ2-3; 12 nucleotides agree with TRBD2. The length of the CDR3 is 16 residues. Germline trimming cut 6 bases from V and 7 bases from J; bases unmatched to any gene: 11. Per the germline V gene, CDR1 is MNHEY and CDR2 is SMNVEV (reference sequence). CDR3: CASSYQTSGRGNTQYF. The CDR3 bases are TGTGCCAGCAGCTATCAGACTAGCGGGAGAGGGAATACGCAGTATTTT.

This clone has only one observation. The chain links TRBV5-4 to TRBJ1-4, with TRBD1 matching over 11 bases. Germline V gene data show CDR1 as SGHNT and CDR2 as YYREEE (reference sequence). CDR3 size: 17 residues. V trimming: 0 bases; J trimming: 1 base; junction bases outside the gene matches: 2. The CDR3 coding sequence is TGTGCCAGCAGCTTGGTTGGGACAGGGGGAACTAATGAAAAACTGTTTTTT. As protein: CASSLVGTGGTNEKLFF.

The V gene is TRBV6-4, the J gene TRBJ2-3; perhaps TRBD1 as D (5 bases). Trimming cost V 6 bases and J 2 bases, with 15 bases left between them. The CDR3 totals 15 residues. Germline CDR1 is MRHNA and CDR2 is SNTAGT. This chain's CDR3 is CASSPKGSVTDTQYF. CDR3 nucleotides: TGTGCCAGCAGCCCCAAGGGGTCCGTCACAGATACGCAGTATTTT.

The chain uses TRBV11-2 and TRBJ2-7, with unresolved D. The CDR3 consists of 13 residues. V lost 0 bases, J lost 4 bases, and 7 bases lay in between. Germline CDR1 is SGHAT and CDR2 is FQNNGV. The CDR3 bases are TGTGCCAGCAGCTTAGATCCAGGTTACGAGCAGTACTTC. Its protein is CASSLDPGYEQYF. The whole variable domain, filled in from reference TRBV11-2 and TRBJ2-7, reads EAGVAQSPRYKIIEKRQSVAFWCNPISGHATLYWYQQILGQGPKLLIQFQNNGVVDDSQLPKDRFSAERLKGVDSTLKIQPAKLEDSAVYLCASSLDPGYEQYFGPGTRLTVT.

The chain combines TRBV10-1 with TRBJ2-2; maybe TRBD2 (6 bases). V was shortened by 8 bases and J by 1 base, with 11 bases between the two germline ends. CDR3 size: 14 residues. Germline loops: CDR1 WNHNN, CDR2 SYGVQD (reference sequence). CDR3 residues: CASRPGVNTGELFF. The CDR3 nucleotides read TGCGCCAGCCGCCCGGGGGTGAACACCGGGGAGCTGTTTTTT.

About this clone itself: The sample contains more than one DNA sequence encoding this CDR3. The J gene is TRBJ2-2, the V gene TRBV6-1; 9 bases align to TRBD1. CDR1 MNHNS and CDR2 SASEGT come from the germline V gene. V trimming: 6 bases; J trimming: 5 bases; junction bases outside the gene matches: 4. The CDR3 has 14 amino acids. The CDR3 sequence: CASRGQGGTGELFF. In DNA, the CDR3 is TGTGCCAGCAGGGGACAGGGAGGAACCGGGGAGCTGTTTTTT.

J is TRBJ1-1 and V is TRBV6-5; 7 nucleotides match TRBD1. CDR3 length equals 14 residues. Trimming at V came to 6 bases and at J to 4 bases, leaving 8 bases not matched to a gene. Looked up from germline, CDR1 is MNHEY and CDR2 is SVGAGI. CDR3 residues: CASRPQGETTEAFF. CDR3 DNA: TGTGCCAGCAGACCCCAGGGGGAAACCACTGAAGCTTTCTTT.

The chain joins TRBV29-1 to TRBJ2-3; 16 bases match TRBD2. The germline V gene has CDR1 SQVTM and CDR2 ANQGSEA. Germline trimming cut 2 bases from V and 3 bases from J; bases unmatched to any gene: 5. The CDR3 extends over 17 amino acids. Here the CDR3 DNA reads TGCAGCGTTGAAATTGGGACTAGCGGGAGGGCAACAGATACGCAGTATTTT. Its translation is CSVEIGTSGRATDTQYF.

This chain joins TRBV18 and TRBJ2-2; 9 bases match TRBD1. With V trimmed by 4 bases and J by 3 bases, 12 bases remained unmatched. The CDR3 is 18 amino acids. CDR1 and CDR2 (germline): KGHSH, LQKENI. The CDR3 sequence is CASSLSDRGPLDTGELFF. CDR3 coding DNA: TGTGCCAGCTCACTATCGGACAGGGGTCCGCTGGACACCGGGGAGCTGTTTTTT.